This T cell receptor beta chain emerged from a study of blood T cell repertoires in COVID-19. Across the study: T cells, B-cell-depleted T cells, or PBMCs supplied cDNA or gDNA.

Original analysis: Amplification from reference gene primers served as the basis for estimated nucleated cell counts. Clones were read by immunoSEQ multiplex PCR, and TCRdb kept only the in-frame ones, dropping some. That table furnishes V, J and clone size, whereas the DNA furnished D and trimming. The sample includes 100,000 to 150,000 clones, roughly 87% of them seen just once. This CDR3 has 13 residues. Per the germline V gene, CDR1 is DFQATT and CDR2 is SNEGSKA (reference sequence). V shed 3 bases and J shed 3 bases, with 11 bases lying between them. The rearrangement links TRBV20-1 to TRBJ1-2, with D possibly matching TRBD1 (5 bases). The sequence derives from a man older than 75 with active or convalescent COVID-19. The sequenced sample consisted of peripheral blood. The CDR3 protein is CSASGQGYYGYTF. The DNA for the CDR3 is TGCAGTGCTAGTGGCCAGGGTTACTATGGCTACACCTTC.